This TCR beta chain came from a study of regulatory T cells in long-lasting Graves disease. Overall study findings and caveats: Persistent disease was associated with favored TRBV28 usage and with favored use of TRBJ1-2 and TRBJ2-5. Patients whose Graves' disease persisted exhibited lower TCR diversity than those newly diagnosed.

Combining iRepertoire HTBI primers with Arm-PCR of CDR3 regions, the authors built TCR beta libraries. TCRdb re-derived calls from the multiplex PCR reads in MiXCR, one entry per CDR3 protein. The table has about 470,000 distinct CDR3 sequences, 20% to 25% seen once. The ends lost 1 base at V and 4 bases at J; junction bases unmatched: 12. The V gene's germline CDR1 is ENHRY and CDR2 SYGVKD. The CDR3 loop spans 17 amino acids. This clonotype was seen many times. Its cognate antigen is unknown. This sample's time point: persistent/refractory GD, antithyroid drugs over 5 years with positive TRAb. With RNA extracted from PBMCs as input, the TCR library was made.

This receptor was identified in a female donor with Graves disease. The material sequenced was peripheral blood mononuclear cells (PBMCs), taken when the disease was refractory, from a patient treated with antithyroid drugs. The chain recombines TRBV10-3 with TRBJ2-7; 8 bases map to TRBD1. The CDR3 nucleotides read TGTGCCATCAGTGAGTTCTCAGGGACAGGCCTCGGTTACGAGCAGTACTTC. Translation gives CAISEFSGTGLGYEQYF.